The 20 T cell receptor beta chains below were found in one sample sequenced in a study of blood T cell repertoires in COVID-19. The protocol was immunoSEQ multiplex PCR, while the TCRdb copy is restricted to in-frame clones and leaves out a portion. The table includes some 86,000 clones, more than 70% detected once. Source material: peripheral blood. These receptors were collected from a woman aged 70 to 79 with acute or convalescent COVID-19.

The chain recombines TRBV19 with TRBJ2-3, with D perhaps matching TRBD1 (5 bases). Trimming pared 3 bases from V and 5 bases from J, leaving 15 bases between. This CDR3 has 15 amino acids. Germline V gene data show CDR1 as LNHDA and CDR2 as SQIVND (reference sequence). The CDR3 nucleotides read TGTGCCAGTAGTATTAGGGCAGGGTTAATAGATACGCAGTATTTT. It specifies CASSIRAGLIDTQYF.

The chain is built from TRBV5-4 and TRBJ2-6; 8 positions agree with TRBD1. CDR1 is SGHNT, CDR2 YYREEE, per germline (reference sequence). Losses at the gene ends were 4 bases for V and 0 bases for J; bases not matched to a gene: 6. This CDR3 has 17 amino acids. CDR3 protein: CASSARDRSSGANVLTF. The CDR3 nucleotides are TGTGCCAGCAGCGCCCGGGACAGGAGCTCTGGGGCCAACGTCCTGACTTTC.

The chain employs TRBV27 and TRBJ1-4; TRBD1 agrees at 9 bases. The CDR3 extends over 20 amino acids. The germline V gene encodes CDR1 MNHEY and CDR2 SMNVEV (reference sequence). After removal of 6 bases from V and 1 base from J, the junction contained 18 bases not matched to a gene. The CDR3 here is CASSYSRPGTGRGTNEKLFF. The CDR3 DNA sequence: TGTGCCAGCAGCTATAGCCGACCCGGGACAGGGAGGGGAACTAATGAAAAACTGTTTTTT. Full variable domain (missing parts from reference TRBV27 and TRBJ1-4): EAQVTQNPRYLITVTGKKLTVTCSQNMNHEYMSWYRQDPGLGLRQIYYSMNVEVTDKGDVPEGYKVSRKEKRNFPLILESPSPNQTSLYFCASSYSRPGTGRGTNEKLFFGSGTQLSVL.

This clone was seen a single time. The gene calls are TRBV10-3 and TRBJ1-3; maybe TRBD1 (5 bases). This CDR3 region has 15 residues. The germline V and J ends were trimmed by 4 bases and 2 bases, with 12 bases remaining between them. Germline lookup yields CDR1 ENHRY and CDR2 SYGVKD. CDR3 sequence reads: CAISVGPSAGNTIYF. CDR3 coding DNA: TGTGCCATCAGTGTGGGGCCTTCGGCTGGAAACACCATATATTTT.

This chain connects TRBV11-2 to TRBJ1-1; 8 bases align to TRBD1. The CDR3 sequence is 14 residues long. The trim removed 1 base at V and 11 bases at J, leaving 9 bases unmatched. Germline CDR1 reads SGHAT; CDR2 reads FQNNGV. The CDR3 spells CASSLAGQGRGAFF. CDR3 nucleotide sequence: TGTGCCAGCAGCTTAGCCGGACAGGGAAGGGGGGCTTTCTTT.

A word on this clone: A read error may account for a junction end that differs from germline. The chain recombines TRBV28 with TRBJ2-5, with 8 positions matching TRBD2. Germline lookup yields CDR1 MDHEN and CDR2 SYDVKM. This CDR3 contains 15 residues. The CDR3, as DNA: TGTGCCAGCAGCTTATCCGGGACTAGGTTTTACTCCTTGTACTTC. Encoded protein: CASSLSGTRFYSLYF.

This chain connects TRBV5-1 to TRBJ2-1, with 15 bases matching TRBD2. CDR1 is SGHRS and CDR2 is YFSETQ in the germline V gene. V dropped 0 bases and J dropped 4; count of bases not matched to a gene: 8. This CDR3 has 19 residues. For the CDR3, the DNA is TGCGCCAGCAGCTTGGCCGGGACTAGCGGGGGGTCCACGTACAATGAGCAGTTCTTC. It codes for CASSLAGTSGGSTYNEQFF.

The chain employs TRBV27 and TRBJ1-4, with D possibly TRBD1 on 5 matching bases. The CDR3 runs 16 residues. Trimming shortened V by 6 bases and J by 2 bases, and 16 bases separated the two germline ends. Germline values: CDR1 MNHEY, CDR2 SMNVEV (reference sequence). CDR3 sequence (DNA): TGTGCCAGCAGGACCCCAGATGGGGGGACTAATGAAAAACTGTTTTTT. Its protein is CASRTPDGGTNEKLFF.

The J gene is TRBJ2-2, the V gene TRBV7-2; a possible D gene is TRBD1 (6 bases). CDR3 length: 15 residues. From germline, CDR1 is SGHTA and CDR2 FQGNSA. Trimming pared 2 bases from V and 3 bases from J, leaving 10 bases between. The CDR3 bases are TGTGCCAGCAGCTTAACAGGGAGTGACACCGGGGAGCTGTTTTTT. This codes for CASSLTGSDTGELFF.

The chain's CDR3 is CASNKFGSAGSNEQFF. The CDR3 DNA is TGTGCCAGTAATAAGTTTGGGAGCGCAGGTTCCAATGAGCAGTTCTTC. The chain combines TRBV19 with TRBJ2-1; TRBD2 might be the D (5 bases). The CDR3 is 16 amino acids. Germline V gene data show CDR1 as LNHDA and CDR2 as SQIVND (reference sequence). With 7 bases removed from V and 6 bases from J, the gap between germline ends came to 22 bases.

The J gene is TRBJ2-6, the V gene TRBV21-1; the tabulated D call, TRBD2, remains unverified against the DNA. TRBV21-1 is termed a pseudogene. The CDR3 is 17 amino acids. The CDR3 sequence is CASSKVAADSGANVLTF. CDR3 bases: TGTGCCAGCAGCAAAGTGGCGGCGGACTCTGGGGCCAACGTCCTGACTTTC.

This sequence joins TRBV20-1 and TRBJ1-2, with 7 bases that match TRBD1. The germline V gene has CDR1 DFQATT and CDR2 SNEGSKA (reference sequence). V lost 3 bases to trimming and J lost 4 bases; unmatched junction nucleotides: 5. This CDR3 has 13 residues. CDR3 DNA sequence: TGCAGTGCTAGTGGAGACAGGGCCTATGGCTACACCTTC. This codes for CSASGDRAYGYTF.

CDR3 sequence (DNA): TGTGCCAGCAGTCAAAGGACCCCGGACTTGATGAAACGCTACACCTTC. Protein: CASSQRTPDLMKRYTF. This chain connects TRBV2 to TRBJ1-2; D unresolved. The CDR3 loop spans 16 amino acids. Germline CDR1 is SNHLY and CDR2 is FYNNEI. V lost 5 bases and J lost 9, with 25 bases in between.

This clone was seen a handful of times. The chain employs TRBV9 and TRBJ1-1; D might be TRBD1 (5 bases). The CDR3 extends over 13 amino acids. Germline V gene data show CDR1 as SGDLS and CDR2 as YYNGEE. V gave up 4 bases and J gave up 4 bases, with 11 bases separating them. The CDR3 nucleotides read TGTGCCAGCAGCCCAGGGCAGACCACTGAAGCTTTCTTT. Its protein is CASSPGQTTEAFF.

The chain combines TRBV5-1 with TRBJ2-2; possibly TRBD1 for D (6 bases). Per germline, CDR1 SGHRS and CDR2 YFSETQ. Trimming stripped 0 bases from V and 1 base from J, with 10 bases between. The CDR3 is 16 amino acids. CDR3 DNA sequence: TGCGCCAGCAGCTTGGCAGCGACAGGGAACACCGGGGAGCTGTTTTTT. Translating gives CASSLAATGNTGELFF.

The genes are TRBV11-2 and TRBJ2-7; 8 bases are shared with TRBD2. Per the germline V gene, CDR1 is SGHAT and CDR2 is FQNNGV. The length of the CDR3 is 18 residues. V lost 1 base, J lost 5 bases, and 16 bases stayed unmatched. The CDR3, as DNA: TGTGCCAGCAGCTTAGCGGGGCTAGCGGGCTCCGGCTTGAACGAGCAGTACGTC. It yields the protein CASSLAGLAGSGLNEQYV.

CDR3 in DNA: TGTGCCAGTAGTATCGCAGGGGCTGGGGGCTACACCTTC. Amino acids: CASSIAGAGGYTF. The V call is TRBV19, the J call TRBJ1-2, with D possibly being TRBD1 (6 bases). CDR1 and CDR2 (germline): LNHDA, SQIVND (reference sequence). The length of the CDR3 is 13 residues. Between the trimmed V and J ends, which lost 3 bases and 8 bases, there was a span of 13 bases.

V and J are TRBV4-2 and TRBJ2-1, with TRBD2 as a possible D gene (5 bases). Between the trimmed V and J ends, which lost 4 bases and 3 bases, there was a span of 13 bases. CDR1 is LGHNA and CDR2 is YNFKEQ in the germline V gene. This CDR3 is built from 15 residues. CDR3 in DNA: TGTGCCAGCAGCCGGACTCTCGATCTCTACAATGAGCAGTTCTTC. It is translated as CASSRTLDLYNEQFF.

This chain's CDR3 is CASSPLDAREINEQFF. CDR3 DNA sequence: TGTGCCAGCAGCCCTCTGGACGCCAGGGAAATCAATGAGCAGTTCTTC. The chain is built from TRBV7-8 and TRBJ2-1, with D possibly TRBD1 on 5 matching bases. Trimming took 5 bases from V and 6 from J, leaving 20 bases between them. The CDR3 loop spans 16 amino acids. Germline CDR1 reads SGHVS; CDR2 reads FQNEAQ.

The genes are TRBV29-1 and TRBJ1-2, with a possible D match to TRBD1 (5 bases). The CDR3 is 11 residues long. V was shortened by 3 bases and J by 8 bases, with 10 bases between the two germline ends. Germline V gene sequence: CDR1 SQVTM, CDR2 ANQGSEA. The DNA for the CDR3 is TGCAGCGTTGAGGTGGGGGGAGGCTACACCTTC. It yields the protein CSVEVGGGYTF.